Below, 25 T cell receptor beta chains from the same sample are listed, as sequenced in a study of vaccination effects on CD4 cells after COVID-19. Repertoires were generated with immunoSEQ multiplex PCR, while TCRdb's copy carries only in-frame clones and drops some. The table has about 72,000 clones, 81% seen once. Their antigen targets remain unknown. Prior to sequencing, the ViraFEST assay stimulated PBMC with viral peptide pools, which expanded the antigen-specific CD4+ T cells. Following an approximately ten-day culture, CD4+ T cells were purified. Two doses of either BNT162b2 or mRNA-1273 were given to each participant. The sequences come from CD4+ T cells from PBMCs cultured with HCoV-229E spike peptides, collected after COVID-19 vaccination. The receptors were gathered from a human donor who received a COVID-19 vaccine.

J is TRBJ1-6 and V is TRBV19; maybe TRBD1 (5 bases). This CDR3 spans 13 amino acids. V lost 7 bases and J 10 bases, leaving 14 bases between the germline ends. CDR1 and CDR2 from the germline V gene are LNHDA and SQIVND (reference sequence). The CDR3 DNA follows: TGTGCCAGTATGGACGAGGGGTGGTCACCCCTCCACTTT. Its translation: CASMDEGWSPLHF.

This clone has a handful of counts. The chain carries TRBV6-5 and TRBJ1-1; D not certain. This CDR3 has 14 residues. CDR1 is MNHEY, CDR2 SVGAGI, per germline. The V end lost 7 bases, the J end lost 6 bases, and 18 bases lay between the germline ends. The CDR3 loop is CASKAGQPHSEAFF. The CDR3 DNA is TGTGCCAGCAAAGCGGGTCAGCCTCACTCTGAAGCTTTCTTT.

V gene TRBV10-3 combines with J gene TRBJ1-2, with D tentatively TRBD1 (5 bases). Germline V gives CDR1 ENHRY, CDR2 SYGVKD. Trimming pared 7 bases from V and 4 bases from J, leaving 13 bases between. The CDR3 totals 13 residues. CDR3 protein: CAITSTASYGYTF. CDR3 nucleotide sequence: TGTGCCATCACGTCGACAGCCAGCTATGGCTACACCTTC.

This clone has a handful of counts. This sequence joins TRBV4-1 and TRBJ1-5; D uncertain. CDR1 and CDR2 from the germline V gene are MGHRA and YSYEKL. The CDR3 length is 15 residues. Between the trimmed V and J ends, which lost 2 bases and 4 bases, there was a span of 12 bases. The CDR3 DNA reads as TGCGCCAGCAGCCAATATAGGGTAGAAAATCAGCCCCAGCATTTT. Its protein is CASSQYRVENQPQHF.

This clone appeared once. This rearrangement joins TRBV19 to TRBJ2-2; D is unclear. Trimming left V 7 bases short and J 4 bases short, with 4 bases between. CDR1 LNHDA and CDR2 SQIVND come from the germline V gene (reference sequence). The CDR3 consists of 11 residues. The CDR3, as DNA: TGTGCCAGTAAGGGCACCGGGGAGCTGTTTTTT. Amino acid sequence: CASKGTGELFF.

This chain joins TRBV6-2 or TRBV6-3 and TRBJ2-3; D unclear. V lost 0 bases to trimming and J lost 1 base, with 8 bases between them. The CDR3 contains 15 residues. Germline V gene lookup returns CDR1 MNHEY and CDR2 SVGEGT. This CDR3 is CASSYSLPRTDTQYF. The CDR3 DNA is TGTGCCAGCAGTTACTCCCTTCCCCGCACAGATACGCAGTATTTT.

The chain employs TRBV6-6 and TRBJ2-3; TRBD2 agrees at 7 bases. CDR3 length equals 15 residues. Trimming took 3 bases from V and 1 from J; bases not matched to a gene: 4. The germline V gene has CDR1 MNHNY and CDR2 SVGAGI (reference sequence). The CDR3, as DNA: TGTGCCAGCAGTTATCGGGCGGGGGGCACAGATACGCAGTATTTT. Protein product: CASSYRAGGTDTQYF.

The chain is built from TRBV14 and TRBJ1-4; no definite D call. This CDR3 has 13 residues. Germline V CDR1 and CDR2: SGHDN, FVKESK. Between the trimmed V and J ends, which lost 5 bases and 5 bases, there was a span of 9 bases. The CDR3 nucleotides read TGTGCCAGCAGCGCTGGACTGAATGAAAAACTGTTTTTT. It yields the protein CASSAGLNEKLFF.

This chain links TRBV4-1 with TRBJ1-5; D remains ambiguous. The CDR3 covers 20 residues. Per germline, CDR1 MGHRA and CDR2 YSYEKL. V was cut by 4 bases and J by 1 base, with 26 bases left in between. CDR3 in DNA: TGCGCCAGCAGCCCACCCCAAGGGCGGGGAGGAAGCAGAAGCAATCAGCCCCAGCATTTT. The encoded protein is CASSPPQGRGGSRSNQPQHF.

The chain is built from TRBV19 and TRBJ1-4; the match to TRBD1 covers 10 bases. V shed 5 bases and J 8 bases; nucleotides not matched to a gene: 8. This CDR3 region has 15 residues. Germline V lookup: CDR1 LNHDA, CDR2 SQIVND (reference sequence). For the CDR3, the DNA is TGTGCCAGTAGTGCTACGGGACAGGGGTGGGAAAAACTGTTTTTT. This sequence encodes CASSATGQGWEKLFF.

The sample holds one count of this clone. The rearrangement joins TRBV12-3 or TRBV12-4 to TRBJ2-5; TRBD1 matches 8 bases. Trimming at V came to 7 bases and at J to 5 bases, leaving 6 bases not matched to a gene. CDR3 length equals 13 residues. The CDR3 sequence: CASTLDRVETQYF. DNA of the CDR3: TGTGCCAGCACCTTGGACAGGGTGGAGACCCAGTACTTC.

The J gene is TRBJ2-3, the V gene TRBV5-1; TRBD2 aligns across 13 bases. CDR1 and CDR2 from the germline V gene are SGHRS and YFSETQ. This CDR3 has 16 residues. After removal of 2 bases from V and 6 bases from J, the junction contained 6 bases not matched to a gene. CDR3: CASSLTSGGAGDTQYF. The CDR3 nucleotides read TGCGCCAGCAGCTTAACTAGCGGGGGGGCTGGTGATACGCAGTATTTT.

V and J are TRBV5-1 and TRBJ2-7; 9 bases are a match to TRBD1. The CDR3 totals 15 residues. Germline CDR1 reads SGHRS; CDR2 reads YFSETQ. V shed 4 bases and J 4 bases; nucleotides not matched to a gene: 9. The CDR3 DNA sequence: TGCGCCAGCAGCGTCGGGACAGGGCCCTTTTACGAGCAGTACGTC. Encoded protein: CASSVGTGPFYEQYV.

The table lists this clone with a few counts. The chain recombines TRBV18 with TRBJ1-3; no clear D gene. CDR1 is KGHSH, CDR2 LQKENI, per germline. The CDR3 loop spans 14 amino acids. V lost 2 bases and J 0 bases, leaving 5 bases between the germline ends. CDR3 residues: CASSPTNSGNTIYF. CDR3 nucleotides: TGTGCCAGCTCACCAACGAACTCTGGAAACACCATATATTTT.

The CDR3 DNA reads as TGTGCCAGCAGCTTAATGTACGGAGATACGCAGTATTTT. Encoded protein: CASSLMYGDTQYF. V usage is TRBV7-3 and J usage is TRBJ2-3; no clear D. Germline V gives CDR1 SGHTA, CDR2 FQGTGA. V dropped 1 base and J dropped 5 bases, with 7 bases sitting between them. The CDR3 loop spans 13 amino acids.

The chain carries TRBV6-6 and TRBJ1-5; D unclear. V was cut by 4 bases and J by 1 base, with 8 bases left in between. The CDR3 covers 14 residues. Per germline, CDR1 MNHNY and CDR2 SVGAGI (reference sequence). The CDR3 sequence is CASSSGSSNQPQHF. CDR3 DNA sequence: TGTGCCAGCAGTTCTGGCAGCAGCAATCAGCCCCAGCATTTT.

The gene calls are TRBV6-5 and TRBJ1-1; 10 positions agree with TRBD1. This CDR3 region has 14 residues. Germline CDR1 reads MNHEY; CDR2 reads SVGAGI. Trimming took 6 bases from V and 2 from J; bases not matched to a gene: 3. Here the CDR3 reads CASSDRGLNTEAFF. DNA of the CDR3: TGTGCCAGCAGCGACAGGGGGCTCAACACTGAAGCTTTCTTT.

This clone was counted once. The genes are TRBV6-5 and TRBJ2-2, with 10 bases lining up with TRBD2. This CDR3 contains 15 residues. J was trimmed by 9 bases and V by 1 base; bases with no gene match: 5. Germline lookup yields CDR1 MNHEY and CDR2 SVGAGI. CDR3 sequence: CASSYFLAGDRELFF. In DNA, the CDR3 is TGTGCCAGCAGTTACTTCCTAGCGGGGGACAGGGAGCTGTTTTTT.

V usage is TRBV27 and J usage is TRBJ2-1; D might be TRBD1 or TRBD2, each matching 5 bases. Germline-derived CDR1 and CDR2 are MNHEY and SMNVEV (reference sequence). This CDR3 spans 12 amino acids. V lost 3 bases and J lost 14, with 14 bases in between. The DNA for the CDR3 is TGTGCCAGCAGTTTGGGACGAGGGCGCGAGTTCTTC. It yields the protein CASSLGRGREFF.

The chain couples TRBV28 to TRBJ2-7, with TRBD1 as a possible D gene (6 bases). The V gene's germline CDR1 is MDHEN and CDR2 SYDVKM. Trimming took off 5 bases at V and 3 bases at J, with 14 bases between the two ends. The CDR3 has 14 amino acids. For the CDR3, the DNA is TGTGCCAGCAGTACCCCGGGACATATCTACGAGCAGTACGTC. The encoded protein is CASSTPGHIYEQYV.

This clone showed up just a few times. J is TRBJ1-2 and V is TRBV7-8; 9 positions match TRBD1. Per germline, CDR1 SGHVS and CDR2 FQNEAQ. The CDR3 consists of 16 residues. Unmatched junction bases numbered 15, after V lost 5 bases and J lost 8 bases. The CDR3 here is CASSQWRDRAVGGYTF. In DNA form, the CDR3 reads TGTGCCAGCAGCCAGTGGCGGGACAGGGCGGTAGGGGGCTACACCTTC.

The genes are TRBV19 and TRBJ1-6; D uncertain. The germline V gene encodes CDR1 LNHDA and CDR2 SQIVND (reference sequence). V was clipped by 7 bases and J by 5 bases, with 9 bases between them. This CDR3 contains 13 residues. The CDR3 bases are TGTGCCAGTAAAGCCGCTGATAATTCACCCCTCCACTTT. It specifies CASKAADNSPLHF.

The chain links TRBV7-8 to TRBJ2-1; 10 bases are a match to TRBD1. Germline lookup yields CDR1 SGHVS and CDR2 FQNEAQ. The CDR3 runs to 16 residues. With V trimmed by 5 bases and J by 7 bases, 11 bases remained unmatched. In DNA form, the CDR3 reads TGTGCCAGCAGCCCTCCCTGGGGACAGGGGTTGAATGAGCAGTTCTTC. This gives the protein CASSPPWGQGLNEQFF. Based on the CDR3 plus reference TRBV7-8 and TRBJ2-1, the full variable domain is GAGVSQSPRYKVAKRGQDVALRCDPISGHVSLFWYQQALGQGPEFLTYFQNEAQLDKSGLPSDRFFAERPEGSVSTLKIQRTQQEDSAVYLCASSPPWGQGLNEQFFGPGTRLTVL.

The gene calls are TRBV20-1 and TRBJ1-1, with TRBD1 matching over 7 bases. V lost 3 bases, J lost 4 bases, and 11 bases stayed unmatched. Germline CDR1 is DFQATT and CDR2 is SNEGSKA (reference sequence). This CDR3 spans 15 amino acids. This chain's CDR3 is CSASGPRGKGTEAFF. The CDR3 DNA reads TGCAGTGCTAGTGGTCCCAGGGGGAAGGGCACTGAAGCTTTCTTT.

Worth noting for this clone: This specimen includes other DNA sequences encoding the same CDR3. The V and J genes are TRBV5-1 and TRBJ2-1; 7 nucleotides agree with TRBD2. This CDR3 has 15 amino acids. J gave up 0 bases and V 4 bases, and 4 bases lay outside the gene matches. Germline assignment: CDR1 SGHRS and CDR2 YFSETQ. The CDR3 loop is CASSPGGSSYNEQFF. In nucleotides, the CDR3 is TGCGCCAGCAGCCCCGGCGGGAGCTCCTACAATGAGCAGTTCTTC.